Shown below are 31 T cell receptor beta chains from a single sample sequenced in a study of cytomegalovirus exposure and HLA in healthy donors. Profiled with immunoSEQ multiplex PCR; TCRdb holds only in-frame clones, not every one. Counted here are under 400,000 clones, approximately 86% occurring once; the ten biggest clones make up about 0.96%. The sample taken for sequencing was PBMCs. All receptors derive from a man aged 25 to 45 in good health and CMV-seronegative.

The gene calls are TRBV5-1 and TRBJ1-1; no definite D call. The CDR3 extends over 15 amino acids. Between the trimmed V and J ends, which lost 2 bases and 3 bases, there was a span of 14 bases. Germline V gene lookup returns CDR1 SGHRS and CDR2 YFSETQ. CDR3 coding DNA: TGCGCCAGCAGCTTATTGATGACCGGGGACACTGAAGCTTTCTTT. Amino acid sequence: CASSLLMTGDTEAFF.

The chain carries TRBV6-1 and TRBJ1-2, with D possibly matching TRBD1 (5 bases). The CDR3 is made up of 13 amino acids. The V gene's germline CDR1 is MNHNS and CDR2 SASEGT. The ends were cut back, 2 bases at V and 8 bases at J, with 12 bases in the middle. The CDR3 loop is CASSESGRGGYTF. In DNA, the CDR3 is TGTGCCAGCAGTGAATCGGGTAGGGGAGGCTACACCTTC.

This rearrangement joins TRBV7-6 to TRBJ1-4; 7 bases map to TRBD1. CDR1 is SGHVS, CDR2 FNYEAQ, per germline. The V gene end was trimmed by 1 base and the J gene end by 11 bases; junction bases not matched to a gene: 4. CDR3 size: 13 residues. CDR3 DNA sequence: TGTGCCAGCAGCTTAGAGACAGGGCTGAAACTGTTTTTT. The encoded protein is CASSLETGLKLFF.

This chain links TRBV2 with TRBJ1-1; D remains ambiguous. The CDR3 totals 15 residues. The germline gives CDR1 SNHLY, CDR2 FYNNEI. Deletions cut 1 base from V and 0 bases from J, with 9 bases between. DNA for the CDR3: TGTGCCAGCAGTGAAGGGGCAGGATTGAACACTGAAGCTTTCTTT. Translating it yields CASSEGAGLNTEAFF.

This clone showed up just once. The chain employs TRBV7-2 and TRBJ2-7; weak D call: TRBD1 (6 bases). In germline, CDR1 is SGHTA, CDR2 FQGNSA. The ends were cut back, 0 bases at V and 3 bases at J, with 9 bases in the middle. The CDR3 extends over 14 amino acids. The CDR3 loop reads CASSLAGAYYEQYF. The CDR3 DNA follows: TGTGCCAGCAGCTTAGCGGGGGCCTACTACGAGCAGTACTTC.

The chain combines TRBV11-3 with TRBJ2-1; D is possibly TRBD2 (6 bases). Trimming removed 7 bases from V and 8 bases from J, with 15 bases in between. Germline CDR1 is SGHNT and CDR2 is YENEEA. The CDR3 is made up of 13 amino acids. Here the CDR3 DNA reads TGTGCCAGCACCACGGGGACTTGGGATGAGCAGTTCTTC. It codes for CASTTGTWDEQFF.

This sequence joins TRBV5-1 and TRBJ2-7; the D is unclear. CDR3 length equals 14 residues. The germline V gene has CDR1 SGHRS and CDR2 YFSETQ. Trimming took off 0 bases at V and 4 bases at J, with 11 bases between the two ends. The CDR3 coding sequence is TGCGCCAGCAGCTTGGATACGGTAAATTACGAGCAGTACTTC. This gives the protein CASSLDTVNYEQYF. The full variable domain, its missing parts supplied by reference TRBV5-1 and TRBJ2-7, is KAGVTQTPRYLIKTRGQQVTLSCSPISGHRSVSWYQQTPGQGLQFLFEYFSETQRNKGNFPGRFSGRQFSNSRSEMNVSTLELGDSALYLCASSLDTVNYEQYFGPGTRLTVT.

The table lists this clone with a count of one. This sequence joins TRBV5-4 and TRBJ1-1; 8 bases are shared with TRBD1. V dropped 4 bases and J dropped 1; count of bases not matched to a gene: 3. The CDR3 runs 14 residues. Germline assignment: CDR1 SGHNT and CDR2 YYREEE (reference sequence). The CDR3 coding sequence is TGTGCCAGCAGCCATGGACAGGGGAACACTGAAGCTTTCTTT. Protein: CASSHGQGNTEAFF.

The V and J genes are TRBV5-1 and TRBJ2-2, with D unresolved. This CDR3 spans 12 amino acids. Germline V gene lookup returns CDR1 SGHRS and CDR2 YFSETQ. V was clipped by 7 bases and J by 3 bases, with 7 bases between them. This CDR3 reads CASARDTGELFF. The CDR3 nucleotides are TGCGCCAGCGCTCGGGACACCGGGGAGCTGTTTTTT.

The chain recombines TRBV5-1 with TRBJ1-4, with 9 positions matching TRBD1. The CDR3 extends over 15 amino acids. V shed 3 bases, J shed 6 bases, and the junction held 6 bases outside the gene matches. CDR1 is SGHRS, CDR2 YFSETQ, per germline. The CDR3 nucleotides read TGCGCCAGCAGCTCCGAGGGACAGGGTTATGAAAAACTGTTTTTT. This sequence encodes CASSSEGQGYEKLFF.

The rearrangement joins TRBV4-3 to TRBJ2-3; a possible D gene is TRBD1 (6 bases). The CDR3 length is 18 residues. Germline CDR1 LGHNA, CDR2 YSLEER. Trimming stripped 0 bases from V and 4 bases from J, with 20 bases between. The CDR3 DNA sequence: TGCGCCAGCAGCCAAGAGATCCATTTTGGGGGCTCGGCAGATACGCAGTATTTT. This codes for CASSQEIHFGGSADTQYF.

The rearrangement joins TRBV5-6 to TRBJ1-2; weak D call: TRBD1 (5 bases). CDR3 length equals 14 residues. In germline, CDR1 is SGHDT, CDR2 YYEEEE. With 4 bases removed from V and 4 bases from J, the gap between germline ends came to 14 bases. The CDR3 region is CASSPPGNFYGYTF. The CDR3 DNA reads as TGTGCCAGCAGCCCGCCAGGGAATTTCTATGGCTACACCTTC.

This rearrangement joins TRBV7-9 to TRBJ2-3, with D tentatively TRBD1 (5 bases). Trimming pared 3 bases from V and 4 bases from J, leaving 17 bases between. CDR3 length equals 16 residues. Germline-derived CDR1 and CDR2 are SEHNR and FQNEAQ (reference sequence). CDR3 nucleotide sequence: TGTGCCAGCAGCTTCTCTGGGATTAGGGGTGCAGATACGCAGTATTTT. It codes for CASSFSGIRGADTQYF.

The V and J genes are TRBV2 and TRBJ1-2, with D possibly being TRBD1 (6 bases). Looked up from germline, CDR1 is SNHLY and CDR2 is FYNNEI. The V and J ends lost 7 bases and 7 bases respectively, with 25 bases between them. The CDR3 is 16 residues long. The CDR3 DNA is TGTGCCAGCAACCCTACGGGGGGGCAGGGTGAGGGTGGCTACACCTTC. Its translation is CASNPTGGQGEGGYTF.

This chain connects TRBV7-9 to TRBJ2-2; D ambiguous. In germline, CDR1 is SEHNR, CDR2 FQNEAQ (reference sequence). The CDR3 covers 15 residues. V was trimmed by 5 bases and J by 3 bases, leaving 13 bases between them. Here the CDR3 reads CASSHMRLHTGELFF. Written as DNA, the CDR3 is TGTGCCAGCAGCCACATGAGGCTCCACACCGGGGAGCTGTTTTTT.

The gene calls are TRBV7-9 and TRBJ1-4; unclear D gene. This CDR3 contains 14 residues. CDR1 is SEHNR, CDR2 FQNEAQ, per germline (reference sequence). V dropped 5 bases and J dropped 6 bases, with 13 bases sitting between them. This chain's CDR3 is CASSLRSPDEKLFF. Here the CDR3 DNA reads TGTGCCAGCAGCCTGCGTTCCCCCGATGAAAAACTGTTTTTT.

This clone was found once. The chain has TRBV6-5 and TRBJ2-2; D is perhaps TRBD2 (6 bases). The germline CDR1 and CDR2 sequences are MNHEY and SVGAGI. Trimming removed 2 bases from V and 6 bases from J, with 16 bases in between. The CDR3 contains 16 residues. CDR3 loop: CASSYGEVGLSGELFF. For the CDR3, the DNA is TGTGCCAGCAGTTACGGGGAGGTCGGTCTCTCCGGGGAGCTGTTTTTT.

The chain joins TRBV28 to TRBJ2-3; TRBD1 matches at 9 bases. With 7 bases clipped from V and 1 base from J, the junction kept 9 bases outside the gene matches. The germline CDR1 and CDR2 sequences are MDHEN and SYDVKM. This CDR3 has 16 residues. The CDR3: CASMNPGQGGTDTQYF. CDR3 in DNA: TGTGCCAGCATGAATCCGGGACAGGGTGGCACAGATACGCAGTATTTT.

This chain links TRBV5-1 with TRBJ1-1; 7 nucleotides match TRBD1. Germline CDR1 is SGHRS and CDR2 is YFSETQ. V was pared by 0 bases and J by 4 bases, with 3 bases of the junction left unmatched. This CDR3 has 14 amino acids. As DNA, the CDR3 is TGCGCCAGCAGCTTGGTCACAGGGGCCACTGAAGCTTTCTTT. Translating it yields CASSLVTGATEAFF.

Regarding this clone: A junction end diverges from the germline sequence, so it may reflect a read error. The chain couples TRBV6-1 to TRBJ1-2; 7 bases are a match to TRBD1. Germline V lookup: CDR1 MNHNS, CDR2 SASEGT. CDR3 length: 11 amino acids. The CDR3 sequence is CASSEGAGGTF. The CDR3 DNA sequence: TGTGCCAGCAGTGAAGGGGCAGGGGGGACGTTC.

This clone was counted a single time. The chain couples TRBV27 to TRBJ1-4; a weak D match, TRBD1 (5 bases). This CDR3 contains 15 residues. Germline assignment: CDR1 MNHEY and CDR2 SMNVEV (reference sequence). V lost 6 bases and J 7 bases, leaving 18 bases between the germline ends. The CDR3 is CASSLPPGMVEKLFF. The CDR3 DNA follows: TGTGCCAGCAGCCTGCCCCCAGGGATGGTTGAAAAACTGTTTTTT.

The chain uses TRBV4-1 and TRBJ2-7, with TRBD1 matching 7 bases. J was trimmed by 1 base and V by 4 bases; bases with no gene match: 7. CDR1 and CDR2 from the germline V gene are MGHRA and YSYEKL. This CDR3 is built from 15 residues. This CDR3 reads CASSPGTAISYEQYF. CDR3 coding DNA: TGCGCCAGCAGCCCCGGGACAGCAATTTCCTACGAGCAGTACTTC.

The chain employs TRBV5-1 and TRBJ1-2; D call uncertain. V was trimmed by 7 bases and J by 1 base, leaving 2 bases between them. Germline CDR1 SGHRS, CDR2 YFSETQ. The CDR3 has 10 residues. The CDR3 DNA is TGCGCCAGCTATAACTATGGCTACACCTTC. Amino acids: CASYNYGYTF.

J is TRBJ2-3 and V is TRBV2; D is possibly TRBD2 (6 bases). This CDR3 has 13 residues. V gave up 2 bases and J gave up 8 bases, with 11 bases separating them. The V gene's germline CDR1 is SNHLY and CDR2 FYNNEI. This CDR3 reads CASSELGGVTQYF. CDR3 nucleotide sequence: TGTGCCAGCAGTGAACTAGGAGGGGTTACGCAGTATTTT.

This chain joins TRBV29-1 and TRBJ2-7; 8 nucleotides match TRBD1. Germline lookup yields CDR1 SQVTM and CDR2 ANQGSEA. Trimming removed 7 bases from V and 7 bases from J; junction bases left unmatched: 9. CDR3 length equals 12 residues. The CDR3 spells CSAVGTGEEQYF. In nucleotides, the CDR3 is TGCAGCGCCGTCGGGACAGGTGAAGAGCAGTACTTC.

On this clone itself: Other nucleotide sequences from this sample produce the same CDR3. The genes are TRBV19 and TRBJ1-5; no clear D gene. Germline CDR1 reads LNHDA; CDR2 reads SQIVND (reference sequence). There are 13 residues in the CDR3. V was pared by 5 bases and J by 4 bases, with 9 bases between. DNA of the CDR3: TGTGCCAGTAGTCCCCTATTTAATCAGCCCCAGCATTTT. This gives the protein CASSPLFNQPQHF.

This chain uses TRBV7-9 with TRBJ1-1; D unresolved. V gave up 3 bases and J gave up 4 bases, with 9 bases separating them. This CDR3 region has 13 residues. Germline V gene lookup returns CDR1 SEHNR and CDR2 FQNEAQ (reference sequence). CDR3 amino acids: CASSFSEGTEAFF. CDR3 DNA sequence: TGTGCCAGCAGCTTTTCCGAGGGCACTGAAGCTTTCTTT.

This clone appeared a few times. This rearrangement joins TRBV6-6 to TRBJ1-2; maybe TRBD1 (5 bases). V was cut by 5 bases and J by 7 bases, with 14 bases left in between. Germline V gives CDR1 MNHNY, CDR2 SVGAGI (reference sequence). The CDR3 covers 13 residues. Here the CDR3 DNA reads TGTGCCAGCAGTCGGTCGGGGGTAGCTGGCTACACCTTC. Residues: CASSRSGVAGYTF.

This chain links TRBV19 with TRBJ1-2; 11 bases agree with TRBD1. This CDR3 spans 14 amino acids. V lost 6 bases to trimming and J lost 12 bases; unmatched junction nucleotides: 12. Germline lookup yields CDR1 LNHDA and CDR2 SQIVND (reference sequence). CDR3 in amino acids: CASSPGGTGGVHTF. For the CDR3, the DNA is TGTGCCAGTAGCCCTGGAGGGACAGGGGGAGTCCACACCTTC.

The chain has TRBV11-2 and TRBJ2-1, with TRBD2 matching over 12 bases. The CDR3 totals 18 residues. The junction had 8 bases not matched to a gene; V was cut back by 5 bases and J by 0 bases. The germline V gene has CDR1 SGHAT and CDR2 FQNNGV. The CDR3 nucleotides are TGTGCCAGCAGCACCCGACTAGCGGGGGCGCACTCCTACAATGAGCAGTTCTTC. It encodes CASSTRLAGAHSYNEQFF.

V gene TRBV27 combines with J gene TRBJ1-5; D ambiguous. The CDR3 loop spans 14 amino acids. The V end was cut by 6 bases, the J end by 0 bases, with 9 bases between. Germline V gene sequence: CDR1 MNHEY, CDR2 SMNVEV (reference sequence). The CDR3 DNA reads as TGTGCCAGCAGCTTACAGTATAGCAATCAGCCCCAGCATTTT. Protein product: CASSLQYSNQPQHF.